This is a list of T cell receptor beta chains from one sample in a study of lymphopenia after photon versus proton radiotherapy. Sequencing used immunoSEQ multiplex PCR; TCRdb keeps in-frame clones, though not all of them. The sample has some 170,000 clones; approximately 86% are singletons. The sequencing here drew on peripheral blood, taken from a patient treated with photon-based radiotherapy. Receptors originate from a man aged 50 or older with gastric cancer. Both conserved end residues are part of each CDR3. The order of the fields is CDR3 protein, CDR3 DNA, V gene, clone size, D gene, J gene. D genes are given only for firm matches. Clone size appears in some rows only: once, few, many, or a class for an expanded clone.

CDR3 protein: CASRGASSGNTIYF; CDR3 DNA: TGTGCCAGCAGGGGAGCAAGCTCTGGAAACACCATATATTTT; V gene: TRBV6-6; clone size: -; D gene: -; J gene: TRBJ1-3
CDR3 protein: CASSPGGPYEQYF; CDR3 DNA: TGTGCCAGCAGCCCGGGGGGACCCTACGAGCAGTACTTC; V gene: TRBV9; clone size: -; D gene: TRBD2; J gene: TRBJ2-7
CDR3 protein: CASSLSWTSGELFF; CDR3 DNA: TGTGCCAGCAGCTTATCCTGGACCTCCGGGGAGCTGTTTTTT; V gene: TRBV7-2; clone size: -; D gene: -; J gene: TRBJ2-2
CDR3 protein: CASSLVAGGVPDTQYF; CDR3 DNA: TGTGCCAGCAGCTTAGTAGCGGGAGGTGTCCCAGATACGCAGTATTTT; V gene: TRBV7-2; clone size: -; D gene: TRBD2; J gene: TRBJ2-3
CDR3 protein: CASSLVQGVGRAFF; CDR3 DNA: TGTGCCAGCAGCTTAGTACAGGGAGTGGGGAGGGCTTTCTTT; V gene: TRBV7-8; clone size: few; D gene: -; J gene: TRBJ1-1
CDR3 protein: CASSLARTTSYEQYF; CDR3 DNA: TGTGCCAGCAGCTTAGCGCGGACAACGTCCTACGAGCAGTACTTC; V gene: TRBV7-9; clone size: -; D gene: -; J gene: TRBJ2-7
CDR3 protein: CASSPPSVGEQYF; CDR3 DNA: TGTGCCAGCTCACCACCGAGTGTGGGGGAGCAGTACTTC; V gene: TRBV18; clone size: -; D gene: -; J gene: TRBJ2-7
CDR3 protein: CASRMTLNTGELFF; CDR3 DNA: TGTGCCAGCAGGATGACATTGAACACCGGGGAGCTGTTTTTT; V gene: TRBV9; clone size: -; D gene: -; J gene: TRBJ2-2
CDR3 protein: CASSEITGYGEQFF; CDR3 DNA: TGTGCCAGCAGTGAAATTACAGGGTATGGTGAGCAGTTCTTC; V gene: TRBV6-1; clone size: -; D gene: -; J gene: TRBJ2-1
CDR3 protein: CASSTLGSYEQYF; CDR3 DNA: TGTGCCAGTAGTACGCTCGGGTCCTACGAGCAGTACTTC; V gene: TRBV19; clone size: -; D gene: -; J gene: TRBJ2-7
CDR3 protein: CASSLSSYEQYF; CDR3 DNA: TGTGCCAGCAGTTTATCGTCCTACGAGCAGTACTTC; V gene: TRBV28; clone size: -; D gene: -; J gene: TRBJ2-7
CDR3 protein: CASSPRLTGFYGYTF; CDR3 DNA: TGTGCCAGCAGCCCACGTTTGACAGGATTCTATGGCTACACCTTC; V gene: TRBV9; clone size: once; D gene: -; J gene: TRBJ1-2
CDR3 protein: CASSPGRQGSTEAFF; CDR3 DNA: TGTGCCAGCTCACCCGGACGACAGGGGAGCACTGAAGCTTTCTTT; V gene: TRBV18; clone size: -; D gene: TRBD1; J gene: TRBJ1-1
CDR3 protein: CASSQTSGRSDTQYF; CDR3 DNA: TGCGCCAGCAGCCAGACTAGCGGGAGATCAGATACGCAGTATTTT; V gene: TRBV4-3; clone size: once; D gene: TRBD2; J gene: TRBJ2-3
CDR3 protein: CAWSSFRGNGQYF; CDR3 DNA: TGTGCCTGGAGTTCATTTCGGGGCAACGGGCAGTACTTC; V gene: TRBV30; clone size: -; D gene: -; J gene: TRBJ2-7
CDR3 protein: CASSIRGQNQPQHF; CDR3 DNA: TGTGCCAGTAGTATACGAGGCCAAAATCAGCCCCAGCATTTT; V gene: TRBV19; clone size: -; D gene: -; J gene: TRBJ1-5
CDR3 protein: CASSLSRLVSDTQYF; CDR3 DNA: TGTGCCAGCAGTTTATCGCGACTAGTATCAGATACGCAGTATTTT; V gene: TRBV27; clone size: -; D gene: -; J gene: TRBJ2-3
CDR3 protein: CASSRGGAMNTEAFF; CDR3 DNA: TGTGCCAGCTCTCGGGGGGGGGCCATGAACACTGAAGCTTTCTTT; V gene: TRBV18; clone size: -; D gene: -; J gene: TRBJ1-1
CDR3 protein: CASSPGGATNYGYTF; CDR3 DNA: TGTGCCAGCTCACCGGGGGGAGCCACTAACTATGGCTACACCTTC; V gene: TRBV18; clone size: -; D gene: -; J gene: TRBJ1-2
CDR3 protein: CASSPRTGQEKLFF; CDR3 DNA: TGTGCCAGCAGCCCCCGGACAGGGCAGGAAAAACTGTTTTTT; V gene: TRBV7-2; clone size: -; D gene: TRBD1; J gene: TRBJ1-4
CDR3 protein: CASSETEETQYF; CDR3 DNA: TGTGCCAGCAGTGAAACAGAAGAGACCCAGTACTTC; V gene: TRBV25-1; clone size: -; D gene: -; J gene: TRBJ2-5
CDR3 protein: CASSYRSGAHEQYF; CDR3 DNA: TGTGCCAGCAGTTACAGGTCGGGAGCGCATGAGCAGTACTTC; V gene: TRBV6-5; clone size: once; D gene: -; J gene: TRBJ2-7
CDR3 protein: CASRGVQGNTEAFF; CDR3 DNA: TGTGCCAGCAGGGGGGTCCAGGGGAACACTGAAGCTTTCTTT; V gene: TRBV28; clone size: -; D gene: -; J gene: TRBJ1-1
CDR3 protein: CASSNRETYEQYF; CDR3 DNA: TGTGCCAGCAGTAACAGGGAAACCTACGAGCAGTACTTC; V gene: TRBV6-1; clone size: -; D gene: -; J gene: TRBJ2-7
CDR3 protein: CASSLTSGGTYNEQFF; CDR3 DNA: TGCGCCAGCAGCTTGACTAGCGGGGGGACCTACAATGAGCAGTTCTTC; V gene: TRBV5-1; clone size: once; D gene: TRBD2; J gene: TRBJ2-1
CDR3 protein: CASSLQRLTPYEQYF; CDR3 DNA: TGCGCCAGCAGCTTGCAGCGGCTCACCCCCTACGAGCAGTACTTC; V gene: TRBV5-1; clone size: -; D gene: -; J gene: TRBJ2-7
CDR3 protein: CASSLELARQYEQYF; CDR3 DNA: TGCGCCAGCAGCTTGGAACTAGCGCGACAATACGAGCAGTACTTC; V gene: TRBV5-1; clone size: -; D gene: TRBD2; J gene: TRBJ2-7
CDR3 protein: CASRGPGTDTQYF; CDR3 DNA: TGTGCCAGCAGAGGTCCTGGGACAGATACGCAGTATTTT; V gene: TRBV6-5; clone size: -; D gene: -; J gene: TRBJ2-3
CDR3 protein: CASNRQGDEQFF; CDR3 DNA: TGTGCCAGCAACCGGCAAGGAGATGAGCAGTTCTTC; V gene: TRBV2; clone size: -; D gene: -; J gene: TRBJ2-1
CDR3 protein: CASSSKGSADTEAFF; CDR3 DNA: TGTGCCAGCAGCTCCAAGGGGAGTGCGGACACTGAAGCTTTCTTT; V gene: TRBV5-4; clone size: -; D gene: -; J gene: TRBJ1-1
CDR3 protein: CASSQVWQRVEKLFF; CDR3 DNA: TGCGCCAGCAGCCAAGTTTGGCAGAGAGTTGAAAAACTGTTTTTT; V gene: TRBV4-3; clone size: -; D gene: -; J gene: TRBJ1-4
CDR3 protein: CASSAGGAEEPQETQYF; CDR3 DNA: TGTGCCAGCAGCGCCGGGGGGGCGGAGGAACCCCAAGAGACCCAGTACTTC; V gene: TRBV5-6; clone size: -; D gene: TRBD2; J gene: TRBJ2-5
CDR3 protein: CASDQGLVSNEQFF; CDR3 DNA: TGTGCTAGTGACCAGGGACTAGTGTCCAATGAGCAGTTCTTC; V gene: TRBV12-5; clone size: -; D gene: TRBD2; J gene: TRBJ2-1
CDR3 protein: CASSPAGDYGYTF; CDR3 DNA: TGTGCCAGCAGCCCCGCGGGGGACTATGGCTACACCTTC; V gene: TRBV27; clone size: -; D gene: -; J gene: TRBJ1-2
CDR3 protein: CASSPRAGDNEQFF; CDR3 DNA: TGCGCCAGCAGCCCGCGAGCGGGTGACAATGAGCAGTTCTTC; V gene: TRBV5-1; clone size: -; D gene: -; J gene: TRBJ2-1
CDR3 protein: CASSERFPGRDRAFF; CDR3 DNA: TGTGCCAGCAGTGAAAGGTTTCCGGGGCGCGACCGAGCTTTCTTT; V gene: TRBV6-1; clone size: -; D gene: -; J gene: TRBJ1-1
CDR3 protein: CACAEMNTEAFF; CDR3 DNA: TGTGCCTGCGCAGAAATGAACACTGAAGCTTTCTTT; V gene: TRBV30; clone size: -; D gene: -; J gene: TRBJ1-1
CDR3 protein: CASSPFQGTDTQYF; CDR3 DNA: TGTGCCAGCTCACCCTTTCAGGGCACAGATACGCAGTATTTT; V gene: TRBV18; clone size: once; D gene: -; J gene: TRBJ2-3
CDR3 protein: CASRLSGRVTDTQYF; CDR3 DNA: TGTGCCAGCAGACTCTCGGGAAGGGTGACAGATACGCAGTATTTT; V gene: TRBV9; clone size: -; D gene: -; J gene: TRBJ2-3
CDR3 protein: CASSPATGVVNEKLFF; CDR3 DNA: TGTGCCAGCTCACCCGCAACAGGGGTGGTTAATGAAAAACTGTTTTTT; V gene: TRBV18; clone size: -; D gene: TRBD1; J gene: TRBJ1-4